A selection of T cell receptor beta chains follows, all from one sample in a study of blood T cell repertoires in COVID-19. Using immunoSEQ multiplex PCR, the repertoire was profiled, and TCRdb retains in-frame clones only, with some absent. The sample carries about 280,000 clones, around 90% recorded once. Material for sequencing was PBMCs or T cells enriched from blood (not recorded which). These receptors were collected from a woman in her 30s with acute COVID-19. The CDR3 runs from the conserved cysteine through the conserved F or W. A D gene is named only where the DNA matches it firmly. Rows give clone size only sometimes, using once, few, many, or a class for an expanded clone.

v_gene: TRBV6-5; abundance: NA; d_gene: TRBD2; j_gene: TRBJ2-1; CDR3aa: CASSYGLAGSYNEQFF; CDR3nt: TGTGCCAGCAGTTACGGACTAGCGGGCTCCTACAATGAGCAGTTCTTC
v_gene: TRBV11-2; abundance: NA; d_gene: NA; j_gene: TRBJ2-7; CDR3aa: CASSLESGAYEQYF; CDR3nt: TGTGCCAGCAGCTTAGAATCAGGGGCCTACGAGCAGTACTTC
v_gene: TRBV24-1; abundance: NA; d_gene: NA; j_gene: TRBJ1-5; CDR3aa: CATSDAGGTDQPQHF; CDR3nt: TGTGCCACCAGTGATGCAGGTGGTACCGATCAGCCCCAGCATTTT
v_gene: TRBV6-1; abundance: NA; d_gene: NA; j_gene: TRBJ1-6; CDR3aa: CASSEAPGNSPLHF; CDR3nt: TGTGCCAGCAGTGAAGCTCCAGGGAATTCACCCCTCCACTTT
v_gene: TRBV5-1; abundance: NA; d_gene: NA; j_gene: TRBJ1-1; CDR3aa: CASTRPGNTEAFF; CDR3nt: TGCGCCAGCACCCGTCCGGGAAACACTGAAGCTTTCTTT
v_gene: TRBV18; abundance: NA; d_gene: NA; j_gene: TRBJ1-5; CDR3aa: CASSPPGGNQPQHF; CDR3nt: TGTGCCAGCTCACCCCCGGGGGGCAATCAGCCCCAGCATTTT
v_gene: TRBV5-1; abundance: NA; d_gene: TRBD2; j_gene: TRBJ2-1; CDR3aa: CASSLAQAGAVEQFF; CDR3nt: TGCGCCAGCAGCTTGGCCCAAGCGGGAGCGGTTGAGCAGTTCTTC
v_gene: TRBV6-5; abundance: NA; d_gene: NA; j_gene: TRBJ2-1; CDR3aa: CASSIDRNEQFF; CDR3nt: TGTGCCAGCAGTATCGACAGGAATGAGCAGTTCTTC
v_gene: TRBV19; abundance: NA; d_gene: NA; j_gene: TRBJ1-5; CDR3aa: CASIGLESNQPQHF; CDR3nt: TGTGCCAGTATCGGTCTTGAGAGCAATCAGCCCCAGCATTTT
v_gene: TRBV29-1; abundance: NA; d_gene: NA; j_gene: TRBJ1-4; CDR3aa: CSVGEGPEEKLFF; CDR3nt: TGCAGCGTTGGGGAGGGGCCCGAAGAAAAACTGTTTTTT
v_gene: TRBV13; abundance: NA; d_gene: TRBD1; j_gene: TRBJ1-4; CDR3aa: CASSLQGAAEKLFF; CDR3nt: TGTGCCAGCAGCTTACAGGGGGCAGCTGAAAAACTGTTTTTT
v_gene: TRBV5-4; abundance: NA; d_gene: NA; j_gene: TRBJ2-2; CDR3aa: CASSVPGEMRPGELFF; CDR3nt: TGTGCCAGCAGTGTGCCGGGGGAGATGCGGCCCGGGGAGCTGTTTTTT
v_gene: TRBV28; abundance: NA; d_gene: TRBD1; j_gene: TRBJ1-4; CDR3aa: CASSFNLAEGQGSRTTNEKLFF; CDR3nt: TGTGCCAGCAGTTTTAACCTGGCCGAGGGACAGGGGTCGCGGACAACTAATGAAAAACTGTTTTTT
v_gene: TRBV29-1; abundance: NA; d_gene: NA; j_gene: TRBJ2-7; CDR3aa: CSVDQGSYEQYF; CDR3nt: TGCAGCGTTGATCAGGGGAGCTACGAGCAGTACTTC
v_gene: TRBV28; abundance: NA; d_gene: TRBD2; j_gene: TRBJ2-3; CDR3aa: CASGEGPTDTQYF; CDR3nt: TGTGCCAGCGGGGAGGGCCCCACAGATACGCAGTATTTT
v_gene: TRBV4-3; abundance: NA; d_gene: NA; j_gene: TRBJ2-7; CDR3aa: CASSQVEGGYEQYF; CDR3nt: TGCGCCAGCAGCCAAGTTGAGGGAGGCTACGAGCAGTACTTC
v_gene: TRBV28; abundance: NA; d_gene: TRBD1; j_gene: TRBJ1-2; CDR3aa: CATWTGGSHGYTF; CDR3nt: TGTGCCACCTGGACAGGGGGCTCTCATGGCTACACCTTC
v_gene: TRBV4-1; abundance: NA; d_gene: TRBD1; j_gene: TRBJ1-5; CDR3aa: CASSQDPQGAMFTSQPQHF; CDR3nt: TGCGCCAGCAGCCAAGATCCGCAGGGGGCCATGTTTACTTCTCAGCCCCAGCATTTT
v_gene: TRBV4-1; abundance: NA; d_gene: NA; j_gene: TRBJ2-2; CDR3aa: CASSQGWGPGELFF; CDR3nt: TGCGCCAGCAGCCAGGGTTGGGGGCCCGGGGAGCTGTTTTTT
v_gene: TRBV15; abundance: NA; d_gene: NA; j_gene: TRBJ2-4; CDR3aa: CATSRERWVRGHIIQYF; CDR3nt: TGTGCCACCAGCCGAGAGCGATGGGTCAGGGGCCACATAATTCAGTACTTC
v_gene: TRBV7-9; abundance: few; d_gene: TRBD1; j_gene: TRBJ1-6; CDR3aa: CASSLGTGLGDSPLHF; CDR3nt: TGTGCCAGCAGCTTGGGGACAGGGCTGGGGGATTCACCCCTCCACTTT
v_gene: TRBV19; abundance: NA; d_gene: NA; j_gene: TRBJ2-7; CDR3aa: CASSPQGNSYEQYF; CDR3nt: TGTGCCAGTAGTCCCCAGGGCAACTCCTACGAGCAGTACTTC
v_gene: TRBV28; abundance: NA; d_gene: TRBD1; j_gene: TRBJ1-4; CDR3aa: CASRGTVNEKLFF; CDR3nt: TGTGCCAGCAGGGGGACAGTTAATGAAAAACTGTTTTTT
v_gene: TRBV6-6; abundance: NA; d_gene: NA; j_gene: TRBJ2-7; CDR3aa: CASSYATDYYEQYF; CDR3nt: TGTGCCAGCAGTTACGCTACGGACTACTACGAGCAGTACTTC
v_gene: TRBV14; abundance: NA; d_gene: TRBD1; j_gene: TRBJ1-1; CDR3aa: CASRNRGPNTEAFF; CDR3nt: TGTGCCAGCAGGAACAGGGGCCCGAACACTGAAGCTTTCTTT
v_gene: TRBV15; abundance: NA; d_gene: TRBD2; j_gene: TRBJ2-1; CDR3aa: CATSRDLPGTTSLGQFF; CDR3nt: TGTGCCACCAGCAGAGACCTCCCCGGGACTACCTCCTTGGGGCAGTTCTTC
v_gene: TRBV6-4; abundance: few; d_gene: TRBD2; j_gene: TRBJ2-1; CDR3aa: CASSDVSGMGNEQFF; CDR3nt: TGTGCCAGCAGTGACGTTAGCGGGATGGGGAATGAGCAGTTCTTC
v_gene: TRBV11-2; abundance: NA; d_gene: TRBD1; j_gene: TRBJ1-2; CDR3aa: CASSLDLSGGGYGYTF; CDR3nt: TGTGCCAGCAGCTTAGATCTTTCAGGGGGCGGTTATGGCTACACCTTC
v_gene: TRBV28; abundance: NA; d_gene: NA; j_gene: TRBJ2-7; CDR3aa: CARQGCYEQYF; CDR3nt: TGTGCCAGACAGGGTTGCTACGAGCAGTACTTC
v_gene: TRBV28; abundance: NA; d_gene: NA; j_gene: TRBJ1-5; CDR3aa: CASSSQASPQHF; CDR3nt: TGTGCCAGCAGTTCACAGGCGTCTCCCCAGCATTTT
v_gene: TRBV6-5; abundance: NA; d_gene: NA; j_gene: TRBJ1-1; CDR3aa: CASALSGEAFF; CDR3nt: TGTGCCAGCGCGCTTAGTGGTGAAGCTTTCTTT
v_gene: TRBV14; abundance: NA; d_gene: NA; j_gene: TRBJ2-3; CDR3aa: CASSSNSASVSTDTQYF; CDR3nt: TGTGCCAGCAGCTCAAACTCGGCTAGCGTAAGCACAGATACGCAGTATTTT
v_gene: TRBV28; abundance: once; d_gene: NA; j_gene: TRBJ2-3; CDR3aa: CASSSSGADTQYF; CDR3nt: TGTGCCAGCAGTTCCTCGGGGGCAGATACGCAGTATTTT
v_gene: TRBV25-1; abundance: NA; d_gene: TRBD1; j_gene: TRBJ1-1; CDR3aa: CASSDLRDRVGNTEAFF; CDR3nt: TGTGCCAGCAGTGACCTCCGGGACAGGGTCGGAAACACTGAAGCTTTCTTT
v_gene: TRBV4-1; abundance: NA; d_gene: TRBD1; j_gene: TRBJ1-1; CDR3aa: CASSQGQGYTEAFF; CDR3nt: TGCGCCAGCAGCCAGGGACAGGGATATACTGAAGCTTTCTTT
v_gene: TRBV6-5; abundance: NA; d_gene: NA; j_gene: TRBJ1-3; CDR3aa: CASSLDRGNTIYF; CDR3nt: TGTGCCAGCAGCCTTGACAGAGGAAACACCATATATTTT
v_gene: TRBV29-1; abundance: few; d_gene: TRBD2; j_gene: TRBJ2-3; CDR3aa: CSVEREGTLAGAPSTDTQYF; CDR3nt: TGCAGCGTTGAAAGGGAGGGGACTCTAGCGGGAGCCCCTTCCACAGATACGCAGTATTTT
v_gene: TRBV7-2; abundance: NA; d_gene: TRBD2; j_gene: TRBJ2-1; CDR3aa: CASSLRNPGLAGGNEQFF; CDR3nt: TGTGCCAGCAGCTTAAGAAACCCGGGACTAGCGGGAGGCAATGAGCAGTTCTTC
v_gene: TRBV6-2/TRBV6-3; abundance: NA; d_gene: NA; j_gene: TRBJ2-1; CDR3aa: CASSYGAGPYNEQFF; CDR3nt: TGTGCCAGCAGTTACGGGGCGGGACCATACAATGAGCAGTTCTTC
v_gene: TRBV12-3/TRBV12-4; abundance: NA; d_gene: NA; j_gene: TRBJ1-4; CDR3aa: CASSSGDNGAFF; CDR3nt: TGTGCCAGCAGTTCCGGGGACAACGGGGCGTTTTTT
v_gene: TRBV18; abundance: NA; d_gene: TRBD1; j_gene: TRBJ1-5; CDR3aa: CASSLDRGAGQPQHF; CDR3nt: TGTGCCAGCTCACTCGACAGGGGAGCAGGGCAGCCCCAGCATTTT
v_gene: TRBV7-6; abundance: NA; d_gene: TRBD1; j_gene: TRBJ2-5; CDR3aa: CASSLIPGQQETQYF; CDR3nt: TGTGCCAGCAGCTTAATACCGGGACAGCAAGAGACCCAGTACTTC
v_gene: TRBV11-2; abundance: NA; d_gene: TRBD1; j_gene: TRBJ2-4; CDR3aa: CASSLKGTGVTKNIQYF; CDR3nt: TGTGCCAGCAGCTTAAAGGGGACAGGGGTAACCAAAAACATTCAGTACTTC